This TCR beta chain appears in the sequencing data of a study of T-cell memory formation after mild COVID-19. TCRdb ran MiXCR on the 5' RACE reads and lists one entry per CDR3 protein. The sample shows some 120,000 distinct CDR3 sequences, 15% to 20% of them seen only once. The CDR3 covers 16 residues. V gave up 0 bases and J gave up 10 bases, with 16 bases separating them. Germline V gene sequence: CDR1 LNHNV, CDR2 YYDKDF (reference sequence). The TCR originated in an adult woman who had mild COVID-19 (a few samples of this study predate the infection). Cell type and time point are not known. The V and J genes are TRBV15 and TRBJ1-6, with D uncertain. The source material was PBMCs or a T cell subset sorted from them (not recorded which). CDR3 nucleotides: TGTGCCACCAGCAGAGATCTGGGAAGGAGCGGATCACCCCTCCACTTT. Its translation is CATSRDLGRSGSPLHF.